These 23 T cell receptor beta chains share one sample of origin, sequenced in a study of cytomegalovirus exposure and HLA in healthy donors. Primers for the PCR totalled 60 Vbeta and 13 Jbeta. Sequencing used immunoSEQ multiplex PCR; TCRdb keeps in-frame clones, though not all of them. The sample has under 200,000 clones; 70% to 80% are singletons. Sequenced sample: PBMCs. These receptors all come from a female donor in good health and CMV-seronegative.

The chain carries TRBV6-1 and TRBJ2-1; a possible D gene is TRBD2 (6 bases). V lost 1 base and J 7 bases, leaving 20 bases between the germline ends. CDR1 is MNHNS and CDR2 is SASEGT in the germline V gene. CDR3 length: 17 residues. The CDR3 DNA follows: TGTGCCAGCAGTGAAGATAGAGGCGGGGCCATGGGAAATGAGCAGTTCTTC. Protein sequence: CASSEDRGGAMGNEQFF.

The V call is TRBV4-3, the J call TRBJ2-7, with 7 bases matching TRBD2. The V gene's germline CDR1 is LGHNA and CDR2 YSLEER. Trimming cost V 0 bases and J 3 bases; bases outside gene matches: 5. CDR3 length equals 15 residues. The CDR3: CASSQETSTYYEQYF. The CDR3 nucleotides are TGCGCCAGCAGCCAAGAGACTAGCACCTACTACGAGCAGTACTTC.

The chain has TRBV7-3 and TRBJ2-2; TRBD2 matches at 12 bases. After removal of 2 bases from V and 9 bases from J, the junction contained 7 bases not matched to a gene. CDR1 and CDR2 (germline): SGHTA, FQGTGA. There are 16 residues in the CDR3. Here the CDR3 DNA reads TGTGCCAGCAGCTTACTCCTAGCGGGAGGGGCCCGGGAGCTGTTTTTT. Amino acid sequence: CASSLLLAGGARELFF.

This chain uses TRBV11-2 with TRBJ1-1; D not certain. Deletions cut 7 bases from V and 10 bases from J, with 19 bases between. The CDR3 length is 13 residues. Germline values: CDR1 SGHAT, CDR2 FQNNGV. The CDR3 sequence: CASTPGLSGRAFF. CDR3 nucleotides: TGTGCCAGCACCCCTGGGCTTTCGGGGAGAGCTTTCTTT.

The CDR3 loop is CASSPHTTVYGYTF. CDR3 in DNA: TGCGCCAGCAGCCCCCATACGACAGTCTATGGCTACACCTTC. The chain links TRBV4-1 to TRBJ1-2, with D possibly TRBD1 on 5 matching bases. The V and J ends lost 4 bases and 4 bases respectively, with 13 bases between them. The CDR3 runs 14 residues. Germline V CDR1 and CDR2: MGHRA, YSYEKL.

The chain combines TRBV28 with TRBJ2-5, with TRBD1 matching over 12 bases. The CDR3 runs to 16 residues. Germline assignment: CDR1 MDHEN and CDR2 SYDVKM. Germline trimming cut 4 bases from V and 5 bases from J; bases unmatched to any gene: 8. The CDR3 DNA follows: TGTGCCAGCAGTTCCCCGGGACAGGGGGCGGCTGAGACCCAGTACTTC. Translated, it gives CASSSPGQGAAETQYF.

The chain recombines TRBV5-1 with TRBJ2-5; 7 nucleotides align to TRBD2. V gave up 1 base and J gave up 2 bases; unmatched junction bases: 8. This CDR3 is built from 16 residues. Germline CDR1 is SGHRS and CDR2 is YFSETQ. The DNA of the CDR3 is TGCGCCAGCAGCTTGAGTCGGGCGGGGGTACAAGAGACCCAGTACTTC. It translates to CASSLSRAGVQETQYF.

This clone was recorded a few times. V gene TRBV6-6 combines with J gene TRBJ2-5; 7 bases match TRBD2. Matching the DNA end better, TRBJ2-7 makes the J call doubtful. Germline V gene sequence: CDR1 MNHNY, CDR2 SVGAGI (reference sequence). The CDR3 runs to 15 residues. The CDR3 here is CASSWSIGEGSEQYF. The CDR3 coding sequence is TGTGCCAGCAGTTGGTCCATCGGGGAGGGTTCCGAGCAGTACTTC.

The V call is TRBV5-1, the J call TRBJ2-5; 13 bases agree with TRBD2. V trimming: 0 bases; J trimming: 3 bases; junction bases outside the gene matches: 2. Per the germline V gene, CDR1 is SGHRS and CDR2 is YFSETQ. This CDR3 contains 16 residues. The CDR3 sequence is CASSLGTSGGKETQYF. The CDR3 DNA is TGCGCCAGCAGCTTGGGGACTAGCGGGGGAAAAGAGACCCAGTACTTC. The complete variable domain, with remaining parts taken from reference TRBV5-1 and TRBJ2-5, reads KAGVTQTPRYLIKTRGQQVTLSCSPISGHRSVSWYQQTPGQGLQFLFEYFSETQRNKGNFPGRFSGRQFSNSRSEMNVSTLELGDSALYLCASSLGTSGGKETQYFGPGTRLLVL.

This chain uses TRBV28 with TRBJ2-7; TRBD2 matches at 8 bases. The CDR3 covers 16 residues. Germline V CDR1 and CDR2: MDHEN, SYDVKM. V shed 4 bases, J shed 2 bases, and the junction held 10 bases outside the gene matches. CDR3 protein: CASSSGGGKSAYEQYF. CDR3 nucleotide sequence: TGTGCCAGCAGTTCGGGGGGGGGAAAATCGGCCTACGAGCAGTACTTC.

The gene calls are TRBV6-1 and TRBJ2-2; the D gene is possibly TRBD1 (6 bases). Trimming removed 2 bases at V and 7 bases at J, with 14 bases between. Germline V gene sequence: CDR1 MNHNS, CDR2 SASEGT. This CDR3 contains 15 residues. This CDR3 reads CASSEWAGVSGELFF. Here the CDR3 DNA reads TGTGCCAGCAGTGAATGGGCAGGGGTAAGCGGGGAGCTGTTTTTT.

This rearrangement joins TRBV4-1 to TRBJ2-1; a weak D match, TRBD1 (6 bases). V was cut by 0 bases and J by 9 bases, with 21 bases left in between. CDR1 is MGHRA and CDR2 is YSYEKL in the germline V gene. The CDR3 covers 17 residues. The CDR3 is CASSQDRLPRGVLEQFF. The CDR3 DNA reads TGCGCCAGCAGCCAAGATCGTCTCCCCAGGGGCGTCCTTGAGCAGTTCTTC.

The V call is TRBV7-3, the J call TRBJ2-3; possibly TRBD2 for D (7 bases). The CDR3 has 16 residues. The germline V and J ends were trimmed by 5 bases and 5 bases, with 20 bases remaining between them. Germline V CDR1 and CDR2: SGHTA, FQGTGA. CDR3 sequence: CASSPPGGGGGDTQYF. Written as DNA, the CDR3 is TGTGCCAGCAGCCCACCGGGCGGGGGAGGGGGAGATACGCAGTATTTT.

This clone has only a few counts. The V and J genes are TRBV7-8 and TRBJ1-6, with a possible D match to TRBD1 (5 bases). CDR3 length: 15 residues. Germline CDR1 is SGHVS and CDR2 is FQNEAQ. Trimming cost V 0 bases and J 5 bases, with 8 bases left between them. The CDR3 reads CASSLARTNNSPLHF. CDR3 DNA: TGTGCCAGCAGCTTAGCACGGACAAATAATTCACCCCTCCACTTT.

The rearrangement joins TRBV29-1 to TRBJ1-6; 9 nucleotides agree with TRBD1. The germline gives CDR1 SQVTM, CDR2 ANQGSEA. V shed 4 bases and J 10 bases; nucleotides not matched to a gene: 2. The CDR3 totals 12 residues. The CDR3 coding sequence is TGCAGCGTTGGGACAGGGGAATCACCCCTCCACTTT. Residues: CSVGTGESPLHF.

The rearrangement uses TRBV12-5 and TRBJ2-2; D is ambiguous. V was cut by 6 bases and J by 7 bases, with 12 bases left in between. The CDR3 runs 13 residues. Germline V gene data show CDR1 as LGHNT and CDR2 as FRNRAP. For the CDR3, the DNA is TGTGCTAGTGGCTCCAGGTTGGGCGGGGAGCTGTTTTTT. As protein: CASGSRLGGELFF.

The table lists this clone with a few counts. The chain carries TRBV12-5 and TRBJ2-7; D uncertain. V lost 6 bases to trimming and J lost 2 bases, with 26 bases between them. The CDR3 extends over 18 amino acids. CDR1 and CDR2 (germline): LGHNT, FRNRAP. The CDR3 DNA reads TGTGCTAGTGGCTTCTCCTCCACACTCACCAATACAGCCTACGAGCAGTACTTC. The encoded protein is CASGFSSTLTNTAYEQYF.

The genes are TRBV11-2 and TRBJ1-1; possible D gene TRBD1, 5 bases. The length of the CDR3 is 17 residues. V was cut by 0 bases and J by 1 base, with 15 bases left in between. From germline, CDR1 is SGHAT and CDR2 FQNNGV. The CDR3 nucleotides read TGTGCCAGCAGCTTAGATCGGCCGCGACAGAGGAACACTGAAGCTTTCTTT. Its protein product is CASSLDRPRQRNTEAFF. Drawing the rest from reference TRBV11-2 and TRBJ1-1, the complete variable domain is EAGVAQSPRYKIIEKRQSVAFWCNPISGHATLYWYQQILGQGPKLLIQFQNNGVVDDSQLPKDRFSAERLKGVDSTLKIQPAKLEDSAVYLCASSLDRPRQRNTEAFFGQGTRLTVV.

This clone was seen once. This chain joins TRBV12-5 and TRBJ1-5; tentative D call: TRBD1 (6 bases). The germline gives CDR1 LGHNT, CDR2 FRNRAP. The CDR3 is 12 amino acids. Trimming took 2 bases from V and 7 from J, leaving 6 bases between them. The CDR3 DNA is TGTGCTAGTGGTTTGAGGGGGCAGCCCCAGCATTTT. It specifies CASGLRGQPQHF.

This chain uses TRBV7-3 with TRBJ1-2; 8 bases are a match to TRBD1. The CDR3 has 14 amino acids. Per germline, CDR1 SGHTA and CDR2 FQGTGA. The J segment lost 5 bases and the V segment lost 4 bases, leaving 6 bases of the junction unmatched. The CDR3 sequence: CASSSVDRAYGYTF. The CDR3 region has the DNA TGTGCCAGCAGCTCGGTGGACAGGGCTTATGGCTACACCTTC. The whole variable domain, filled in from reference TRBV7-3 and TRBJ1-2, reads GAGVSQTPSNKVTEKGKYVELRCDPISGHTALYWYRQSLGQGPEFLIYFQGTGAADDSGLPNDRFFAVRPEGSVSTLKIQRTERGDSAVYLCASSSVDRAYGYTFGSGTRLTVV.

The rearrangement links TRBV28 to TRBJ2-7, with D possibly being TRBD1 (6 bases). This CDR3 is built from 13 residues. Germline loops: CDR1 MDHEN, CDR2 SYDVKM. V lost 8 bases and J 4 bases, leaving 15 bases between the germline ends. The CDR3 spells CASQGGHPYEQYF. The CDR3 bases are TGTGCCAGCCAAGGGGGTCACCCGTACGAGCAGTACTTC.

The chain combines TRBV5-4 with TRBJ2-7, with TRBD2 as a possible D gene (7 bases). Germline V gene sequence: CDR1 SGHNT, CDR2 YYREEE (reference sequence). The CDR3 is 15 amino acids. Trimming removed 0 bases from V and 2 bases from J, with 12 bases in between. DNA of the CDR3: TGTGCCAGCAGCTTGGGTGGGGGGGCCACCTACGAGCAGTACTTC. Encoded protein: CASSLGGGATYEQYF.

V is TRBV25-1 and J is TRBJ2-1; TRBD2 matches at 12 bases. CDR1 is MGHDK, CDR2 SYGVNS, per germline. V shed 3 bases and J 3 bases; nucleotides not matched to a gene: 9. The CDR3 runs 18 residues. CDR3: CASSDPETSGSSYNEQFF. Here the CDR3 DNA reads TGTGCCAGCAGTGACCCGGAGACTAGCGGGAGTAGCTACAATGAGCAGTTCTTC.